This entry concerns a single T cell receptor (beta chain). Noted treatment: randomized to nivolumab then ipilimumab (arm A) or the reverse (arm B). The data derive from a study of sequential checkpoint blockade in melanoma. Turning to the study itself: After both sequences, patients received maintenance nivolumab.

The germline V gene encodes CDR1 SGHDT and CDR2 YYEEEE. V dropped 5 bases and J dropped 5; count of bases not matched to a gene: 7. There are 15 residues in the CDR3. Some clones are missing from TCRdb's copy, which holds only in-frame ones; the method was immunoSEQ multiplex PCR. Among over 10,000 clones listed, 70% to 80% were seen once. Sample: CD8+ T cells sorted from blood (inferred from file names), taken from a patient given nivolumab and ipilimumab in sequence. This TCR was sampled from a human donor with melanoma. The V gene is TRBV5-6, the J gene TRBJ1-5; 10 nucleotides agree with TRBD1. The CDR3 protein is CASSQGQGVHQPQHF. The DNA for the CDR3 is TGTGCCAGCAGTCAAGGACAGGGGGTTCATCAGCCCCAGCATTTT.